This is a list of T cell receptor beta chains from one sample in a study of shared clonotypes between healthy human individuals. Method: immunoSEQ multiplex PCR; TCRdb's copy keeps in-frame clones and lacks some. The sample has about 710,000 clones, around 77% seen once. The material sequenced was memory CD4+ T cells sorted from blood. The receptor source for this set is a woman in her 30s in good health. CDR3s include the opening cysteine and the closing phenylalanine or tryptophan. The D gene is left open where the match is weak. Size is omitted from some rows. Given values are once, few, many or a class for expanded clones.

v_call	d_call	clone_size	j_call	cdr3_aa	cdr3_nt
TRBV28	TRBD2	-	TRBJ2-1	CASNLAGDSSYNEQFF	TGTGCCAGCAACCTTGCGGGGGATAGCTCCTACAATGAGCAGTTCTTC
TRBV11-3	-	-	TRBJ2-5	CASSPGAAEGETQYF	TGTGCCAGCAGCCCCGGTGCAGCCGAGGGGGAGACCCAGTACTTC
TRBV5-6	TRBD1	-	TRBJ1-2	CASSSVDRVHGYTF	TGTGCCAGCAGCTCGGTAGACAGGGTCCATGGCTACACCTTC
TRBV5-1	TRBD2	-	TRBJ2-1	CASSLAGGTYNEQFF	TGCGCCAGCAGCTTGGCCGGGGGGACCTACAATGAGCAGTTCTTC
TRBV7-6	-	once	TRBJ1-2	CASSPSEGSRFGYTF	TGTGCCAGCAGCCCGAGCGAAGGCTCAAGATTTGGCTACACCTTC
TRBV2	TRBD2	-	TRBJ2-3	CASSEAGSGSVDTQYF	TGTGCCAGCAGTGAAGCGGGTAGCGGGAGTGTAGATACGCAGTATTTT
TRBV7-6	TRBD1	-	TRBJ2-7	CASSFQQGDDEQYF	TGTGCCAGCAGCTTCCAACAGGGGGACGACGAGCAGTACTTC
TRBV18	-	-	TRBJ2-2	CASSRLRDPGELFF	TGTGCCAGCTCACGACTCCGGGACCCGGGGGAGCTGTTTTTT
TRBV2	-	-	TRBJ2-3	CATRAFADTQYF	TGTGCCACTAGGGCATTCGCGGATACGCAGTATTTT
TRBV28	-	-	TRBJ2-2	CASSLISRNTGELFF	TGTGCCAGCAGCCTTATCAGCCGGAACACCGGGGAGCTGTTTTTT
TRBV2	-	-	TRBJ2-7	CASAPGASYEQYF	TGTGCCAGCGCCCCAGGAGCTTCCTACGAGCAGTACTTC
TRBV15	TRBD1	-	TRBJ2-1	CATSRLDRADEQFF	TGTGCCACCAGCAGACTGGACAGGGCAGATGAGCAGTTCTTC
TRBV10-2	TRBD1	-	TRBJ1-5	CASRQGRGNQPQHF	TGCGCCAGCAGACAGGGGAGAGGCAATCAGCCCCAGCATTTT
TRBV9	TRBD1	-	TRBJ1-1	CASSVQGATPEAFF	TGTGCCAGCAGCGTACAGGGGGCCACTCCTGAAGCTTTCTTT
TRBV19	TRBD1	few	TRBJ2-1	CASRLSGTGIYNEQFF	TGTGCCAGTAGACTTTCCGGGACAGGGATCTACAATGAGCAGTTCTTC
TRBV7-9	-	-	TRBJ2-4	CASSIDRDLAKNIQYF	TGTGCCAGCAGCATTGACAGAGACCTAGCCAAAAACATTCAGTACTTC
TRBV5-1	-	-	TRBJ1-2	CASSSGQSKDGYTF	TGCGCCAGCAGCTCGGGACAATCCAAGGATGGCTACACCTTC
TRBV7-9	-	-	TRBJ2-7	CASSQRGLDSYEQYF	TGTGCCAGCAGCCAGAGGGGATTAGACAGCTACGAGCAGTACTTC
TRBV19	-	-	TRBJ2-1	CASSSPSASSYNEQFF	TGTGCCAGTAGTAGCCCTAGCGCGAGCTCCTACAATGAGCAGTTCTTC
TRBV2	TRBD1	-	TRBJ1-4	CASINRGLGKLFF	TGTGCCAGCATAAACAGGGGGTTGGGAAAACTGTTTTTT
TRBV10-3	-	many	TRBJ1-5	CAIIFPSNQPQHF	TGTGCCATCATCTTCCCTAGCAATCAGCCCCAGCATTTT
TRBV30	TRBD1	few	TRBJ2-1	CAWSRGTARQFF	TGTGCCTGGAGTAGGGGGACAGCTCGGCAGTTCTTC
TRBV7-8	TRBD2	-	TRBJ2-7	CASSRTSGASYEQYF	TGTGCCAGCAGTCGGACTAGCGGAGCTTCCTACGAGCAGTACTTC
TRBV5-6	TRBD2	-	TRBJ2-3	CASSFLAGASTDTQYF	TGTGCCAGCAGCTTTCTAGCGGGAGCTAGCACAGATACGCAGTATTTT
TRBV2	TRBD2	-	TRBJ2-2	CASSPSGNTGELFF	TGTGCCAGCAGTCCTAGCGGAAACACCGGGGAGCTGTTTTTT
TRBV9	TRBD2	-	TRBJ2-1	CASSVSPSGRHYNEQFF	TGTGCCAGCAGCGTATCTCCTTCCGGGAGGCACTACAATGAGCAGTTCTTC
TRBV6-5	TRBD1	-	TRBJ1-2	CASGEGAYGYTF	TGTGCCTCGGGGGAGGGGGCCTATGGCTACACCTTC
TRBV18	-	-	TRBJ1-1	CASSPLLVTDRPNTEAFF	TGTGCCAGCTCACCCCTCTTGGTCACCGACAGGCCTAACACTGAAGCTTTCTTT
TRBV10-3	TRBD1	-	TRBJ2-1	CAISAGQGIDEQFF	TGTGCCATCAGCGCCGGACAGGGGATCGATGAGCAGTTCTTC
TRBV19	-	-	TRBJ1-1	CASSIDRASEAFF	TGTGCCAGTAGTATAGATCGGGCCTCGGAGGCTTTCTTT
TRBV28	TRBD2	-	TRBJ2-2	CASSSSGSANTGELFF	TGTGCCAGCAGTTCAAGCGGGAGCGCGAACACCGGGGAGCTGTTTTTT
TRBV19	TRBD1	-	TRBJ1-5	CASSNTGVGNQPQHF	TGTGCCAGTAGTAACACAGGGGTCGGCAATCAGCCCCAGCATTTT
TRBV4-2	-	-	TRBJ1-2	CASTRTLDAYGYTF	TGTGCCAGCACCCGAACGCTTGATGCCTATGGCTACACCTTC
TRBV4-1	-	-	TRBJ2-7	CASSQGIGGGNEQYF	TGCGCCAGCAGCCAAGGAATAGGGGGAGGGAACGAGCAGTACTTC
TRBV10-3	-	-	TRBJ1-1	CAISVIKNTEAFF	TGTGCCATCAGTGTAATTAAAAACACTGAAGCTTTCTTT
TRBV2	TRBD1	few	TRBJ2-5	CASSAQGQALETQYF	TGTGCCAGCAGTGCCCAGGGACAGGCTTTGGAGACCCAGTACTTC
TRBV18	-	once	TRBJ2-7	CASSPQLKSSYEQYF	TGTGCCAGCTCACCACAACTTAAGAGCTCCTACGAGCAGTACTTC
TRBV11-2	-	-	TRBJ2-7	CASSLGREYEQYF	TGTGCCAGCAGCTTAGGACGGGAATACGAGCAGTACTTC
TRBV11-2	-	many	TRBJ2-7	CASSLGGNSYEQYF	TGTGCCAGCAGCTTAGGGGGAAACTCCTACGAGCAGTACTTC
TRBV5-5	-	few	TRBJ2-7	CASTRPGSSYEQYF	TGTGCCAGCACGCGCCCCGGGAGCTCCTACGAGCAGTACTTC
TRBV5-1	-	-	TRBJ2-7	CASSPRDLEGEQYF	TGCGCCAGCAGCCCCCGGGACCTGGAGGGCGAGCAGTACTTC
TRBV5-4	-	few	TRBJ2-3	CASSLEGTQYF	TGTGCCAGCAGCTTGGAGGGTACGCAGTATTTT
TRBV29-1	-	-	TRBJ2-3	CSVEGTNTDTQYF	TGCAGCGTTGAAGGGACAAACACAGATACGCAGTATTTT
TRBV5-4	-	-	TRBJ2-7	CASSQGEAREPYEQYF	TGTGCCAGCAGCCAAGGGGAAGCGAGGGAACCGTACGAGCAGTACTTC
TRBV7-8	TRBD2	-	TRBJ2-1	CASSPREVVATEQFF	TGTGCCAGCAGCCCACGGGAGGTGGTGGCGACTGAGCAGTTCTTC
TRBV28	-	-	TRBJ1-1	CASSPGSGRWVNTEAFF	TGTGCCAGCAGCCCAGGTTCGGGGAGGTGGGTGAACACTGAAGCTTTCTTT
TRBV7-9	-	-	TRBJ2-2	CASSLKRTGELFF	TGTGCCAGCAGCTTGAAACGGACCGGGGAGCTGTTTTTT
TRBV14	-	-	TRBJ2-1	CASSQYRTGEEFF	TGTGCCAGCAGCCAATACAGGACCGGGGAGGAGTTCTTC
TRBV5-6	-	-	TRBJ1-1	CASSPRPQNTEAFF	TGTGCCAGCAGCCCAAGGCCCCAGAACACTGAAGCTTTCTTT
TRBV2	-	-	TRBJ2-3	CASSVEGWADTQYF	TGTGCCAGCAGTGTCGAGGGCTGGGCAGATACGCAGTATTTT
TRBV6-5	TRBD1	-	TRBJ1-1	CASRADRARWTEAFF	TGTGCCAGCCGGGCGGACAGGGCAAGGTGGACTGAAGCTTTCTTT
TRBV6-1	TRBD1	-	TRBJ2-7	CASTGRQGGYEQYF	TGTGCCAGCACGGGGCGACAGGGGGGGTACGAGCAGTACTTC
TRBV7-9	-	-	TRBJ1-4	CASSPGTVNEKLFF	TGTGCCAGCAGCCCCGGGACGGTTAATGAAAAACTGTTTTTT
TRBV2	-	few	TRBJ2-5	CASSAGGQLGSETQYF	TGTGCCAGCAGTGCCGGGGGACAGCTGGGTAGTGAGACCCAGTACTTC